The rows below give T cell receptor beta chains drawn from one sample of a study of Graves' ophthalmopathy and Graves' hyperthyroidism. TCRdb recomputed calls from the multiplex PCR reads with MiXCR, one row per CDR3 protein. In the table there are more than 1,000,000 distinct CDR3 sequences, about 38% of which are singletons. The source material was peripheral blood or thyroid tissue (not recorded which). The receptors originated from an adult man with Graves' hyperthyroidism. CDR3s leave out the opening cysteine and the closing phenylalanine or tryptophan. Only part of the rows carry a size: once, few, many, or a class if the clone is expanded.

J gene | V gene | CDR3 length | clone size | CDR3 protein
TRBJ2-2 | TRBV7-6 | 13 | many | ASSGSGSGTGELF
TRBJ2-7 | TRBV2 | 12 | many | ASSEKAGPYEQY
TRBJ2-2 | TRBV7-6 | 14 | NA | ASSYPSGGNTGELF
TRBJ2-5 | TRBV4-2 | 15 | many | ASSQDRLAGGVGTQY
TRBJ2-7 | TRBV7-9 | 11 | many | ASSYGDRHQQY
TRBJ1-2 | TRBV10-3 | 11 | many | AIRRGVGYGYT
TRBJ1-6 | TRBV25-1 | 14 | NA | ASSAAGGQENSPLH
TRBJ2-7 | TRBV29-1 | 11 | many | SVGDQGTSEQY
TRBJ1-5 | TRBV25-1 | 13 | NA | ASSMDRGRGQPQH
TRBJ1-1 | TRBV7-2 | 14 | NA | ASSYPFEWRNGEAF
TRBJ2-7 | TRBV2 | 9 | many | ASVGKGEQY
TRBJ2-5 | TRBV20-1 | 10 | many | SARSQGETQY
TRBJ2-7 | TRBV6-5 | 11 | NA | ATNPVRGYEQY
TRBJ2-7 | TRBV5-1 | 11 | many | ASSLAGLGEQY
TRBJ2-5 | TRBV20-1 | 10 | NA | SALGLGETQY
TRBJ1-3 | TRBV5-1 | 13 | many | ASSLERGTGNTIY
TRBJ1-1 | TRBV20-1 | 11 | NA | SARFGSNTEAF
TRBJ2-2 | TRBV20-1 | 12 | many | SARSGRGTGELF
TRBJ2-5 | TRBV29-1 | 12 | few | SLVSGGASETQY
TRBJ2-5 | TRBV9 | 15 | many | ASSVGLAGGTKETQY
TRBJ2-2 | TRBV2 | 13 | many | ASNPGGGLTGELF
TRBJ2-7 | TRBV7-2 | 13 | NA | ASSSSQGQGYEQY
TRBJ2-7 | TRBV10-3 | 13 | NA | ATQGGTGLLHEQY
TRBJ1-6 | TRBV9 | 14 | many | ASSVDGQGYNSPLH
TRBJ2-1 | TRBV25-1 | 11 | NA | ATSGRGYNEQF
TRBJ2-7 | TRBV29-1 | 11 | many | SVAGGFGDEQY
TRBJ1-4 | TRBV20-1 | 15 | few | SARDLGGAATNEKLF
TRBJ2-7 | TRBV20-1 | 12 | many | SARLGSAYYEQY
TRBJ1-4 | TRBV6-5 | 12 | few | ASRNRATNEKLF
TRBJ1-4 | TRBV6-1 | 13 | NA | ASIRYLGTNEKLF
TRBJ2-7 | TRBV7-8 | 11 | many | ASSTGYPYEQY
TRBJ1-1 | TRBV19 | 15 | NA | ASSVSPRGLTATEAF
TRBJ2-5 | TRBV6-6 | 10 | few | ASSYSKGGQY
TRBJ2-5 | TRBV4-1 | 12 | many | ASSKGQAQETQY
TRBJ2-7 | TRBV10-3 | 14 | NA | ATGSGAGPGGHEQY
TRBJ1-6 | TRBV5-6 | 16 | few | ASETSELPWGTDSPLH
TRBJ1-2 | TRBV5-1 | 10 | many | ASSFDLRGYT
TRBJ1-4 | TRBV25-1 | 13 | NA | ASSPYEGYNEKLF
TRBJ1-4 | TRBV11-2 | 12 | NA | ASSQGQANEKLF
TRBJ1-5 | TRBV20-1 | 12 | NA | SAATGISNQPQH
TRBJ2-5 | TRBV7-9 | 13 | NA | ASRAPGRYQETQY
TRBJ2-5 | TRBV20-1 | 11 | once | SDSGWYQETQY
TRBJ2-7 | TRBV7-2 | 14 | few | ASSPYVGGAAYEQY
TRBJ2-5 | TRBV2 | 12 | few | ASSKTRQKETQY
TRBJ1-2 | TRBV10-2 | 11 | NA | ASSYSPRGGYT
TRBJ2-7 | TRBV9 | 13 | NA | ASSVGPDGSGELY
TRBJ2-7 | TRBV10-3 | 13 | many | AISEREGQGNEQY
TRBJ2-5 | TRBV5-1 | 13 | NA | ASSFRSGRAETQY
TRBJ1-6 | TRBV10-3 | 13 | NA | AISKDRGHNSPLH
TRBJ1-1 | TRBV3-1 | 13 | NA | ASSQRRGRDTEAF
TRBJ1-2 | TRBV7-9 | 14 | NA | ASKSHRQATNYGYT
TRBJ1-1 | TRBV18 | 14 | once | ASSPWDRDTNTEAF
TRBJ1-4 | TRBV29-1 | 14 | many | SVSTATGRFTEKLF
TRBJ1-5 | TRBV20-1 | 10 | NA | SARDRVQPQH
TRBJ2-7 | TRBV5-1 | 9 | many | ASSQGAGEY